This TCR beta chain derives from a study of blood T cell repertoires in COVID-19. Study-level background: T cells, B-cell-depleted T cells, or PBMCs provided the cDNA or gDNA that served as material.

Clones were sequenced by immunoSEQ multiplex PCR, and TCRdb holds only the in-frame ones, with some missing. The sample contains roughly 400,000 clones, 80% to 95% of which appear only once. Germline V CDR1 and CDR2: LNHDA, SQIVND (reference sequence). V was clipped by 4 bases and J by 3 bases; unmatched bases: 5. The CDR3 totals 14 residues. The V call is TRBV19, the J call TRBJ1-2; 7 bases align to TRBD1. The source material was PBMCs or T cells enriched from blood (not recorded which). The TCR originated in a man between 18 and 35 years old who had recovered from COVID-19. This CDR3 is CASSTTGADYGYTF. CDR3 nucleotides: TGTGCCAGTAGTACAACAGGGGCCGACTATGGCTACACCTTC.